These 8 T cell receptor beta chains came from one sample sequenced in a study of blood T cell repertoires in COVID-19. Clones were sequenced by immunoSEQ multiplex PCR, and TCRdb holds only the in-frame ones, with some missing. The data contain approximately 220,000 clones, 70% to 90% of them singletons. Material for sequencing was peripheral blood. The receptors were sampled from a man aged 45 to 65 who had recovered from COVID-19.

The CDR3 spells CASSPPEGLNTEAFF. The CDR3 bases are TGTGCCAGCAGCCCCCCGGAGGGCTTGAACACTGAAGCTTTCTTT. V and J are TRBV7-2 and TRBJ1-1; D is uncertain. The germline V gene has CDR1 SGHTA and CDR2 FQGNSA. CDR3 size: 15 residues. V gave up 5 bases and J gave up 0 bases, with 13 bases separating them.

The rearrangement links TRBV27 to TRBJ2-3; D is uncertain. The CDR3 sequence is 14 residues long. Per germline, CDR1 MNHEY and CDR2 SMNVEV (reference sequence). Trimming shortened V by 2 bases and J by 2 bases, and 8 bases separated the two germline ends. CDR3 sequence reads: CASSLLANTDTQYF. Written as DNA, the CDR3 is TGTGCCAGCAGTTTACTGGCCAACACAGATACGCAGTATTTT.

The rearrangement links TRBV5-5 to TRBJ2-7, with 9 bases lining up with TRBD2. This CDR3 is 13 amino acids long. Per germline, CDR1 SGHKS and CDR2 YYEKEE (reference sequence). V shed 6 bases and J 4 bases; nucleotides not matched to a gene: 5. CDR3 amino acids: CASTRAGGYEQYF. Written as DNA, the CDR3 is TGTGCCAGCACGAGAGCGGGAGGTTACGAGCAGTACTTC.

This rearrangement joins TRBV6-2 or TRBV6-3 to TRBJ1-2, with D possibly being TRBD1 (5 bases). CDR3 length: 12 residues. Germline-derived CDR1 and CDR2 are MNHEY and SVGEGT. Trimming stripped 4 bases from V and 5 bases from J, with 8 bases between. The CDR3 is CASSSTGYGYTF. CDR3 in DNA: TGTGCCAGCAGTTCTACAGGTTATGGCTACACCTTC.

The V and J genes are TRBV2 and TRBJ2-1; 16 nucleotides align to TRBD2. V gave up 6 bases and J gave up 16 bases; unmatched junction bases: 6. Germline-derived CDR1 and CDR2 are SNHLY and FYNNEI. The CDR3 consists of 13 residues. DNA for the CDR3: TGTGCCAGCAGCCGGGGACTAGCGGGAGGGCGCTTCTTC. This encodes CASSRGLAGGRFF.

V is TRBV28 and J is TRBJ2-7; TRBD1 aligns across 7 bases. The CDR3 length is 16 residues. Per germline, CDR1 MDHEN and CDR2 SYDVKM. V was clipped by 5 bases and J by 6 bases; unmatched bases: 16. DNA of the CDR3: TGTGCCAGCAGTCCCCGGACAGGCGGTCGACTTCGCGAGCAGTACTTC. Protein: CASSPRTGGRLREQYF.

The gene calls are TRBV5-1 and TRBJ1-2; D is unresolved. The germline gives CDR1 SGHRS, CDR2 YFSETQ. The CDR3 covers 13 residues. V lost 0 bases, J lost 2 bases, and 5 bases lay in between. The CDR3 bases are TGCGCCAGCAGCTTGGCAGTCAACTATGGCTACACCTTC. Protein: CASSLAVNYGYTF.

The J gene is TRBJ2-1, the V gene TRBV6-1, with TRBD2 matching over 13 bases. Germline V gives CDR1 MNHNS, CDR2 SASEGT. With 2 bases clipped from V and 2 bases from J, the junction kept 6 bases outside the gene matches. The CDR3 contains 18 residues. CDR3 residues: CASSERTSGSFPYNEQFF. CDR3 coding DNA: TGTGCCAGCAGTGAAAGGACTAGCGGGAGTTTCCCCTACAATGAGCAGTTCTTC.